The present T cell receptor beta chain was sequenced within a study of blood T cell repertoires in COVID-19 (dated by TCRdb to between 2020 and 2021). At the level of the whole study: Samples from collaborators originated in the United States, Italy and Spain and spanned both the acute and convalescent phases of COVID-19. The prospective study material was composed of cDNA or gDNA derived from T cells, B-cell-depleted T cells, or PBMCs. Subjects who had been exposed to COVID-19, were actively infected with it, or had recovered from it provided the deeply sampled blood TCRbeta repertoires that made up the dataset. The repertoires were released in a freely available public database meant as a resource for research on the immune response to SARS-CoV-2. The samples were drawn from two sources: the first 160 participants of the ongoing ImmuneRACE study, and over 1,000 subjects contributed by 6 global collaborators. Nearly every sample came with metadata listing a de-identified subject ID, COVID-19 status, age in years and sex. Where available, HLA class I and class II types were taken from metadata supplied by the sample provider and were not determined by assay-based typing.

TCRbeta CDR3 regions were amplified from genomic DNA by means of the immunoSEQ Assay, a bias-controlled multiplex PCR. The source study handled its data this way. The number of nucleated cells in each sample was estimated by amplification of reference gene primers within the assay. To quantify the absolute abundance of each unique TCRbeta CDR3 rearrangement, sequence reads were collapsed and filtered. For each sample, productive Simpson clonality was calculated as the square root of Simpson's diversity index over productive rearrangements. TCRdb provides this immuneACCESS table in a form limited to in-frame rearrangements. Some clones are lacking; in checked studies, under half of them reflect an unresolved V gene, and why the rest are absent is not known. The DNA was the basis for D and trimming; V, J and clone size are from that table. This sample has about 36,000 clones in its table, and just over 90% of those were observed once. Of the sample, 4.8% is held by the ten largest clones.

Points the paper makes about the study in general: How much clinical and demographic metadata was included differed by source and by participant, and the metadata was provided uncurated.

Comments on this clone: What antigen it recognizes has not been identified. The input lacks base qualities; no much larger clone sits a single base away.

The CDR3 numbers 13 residues from cysteine through phenylalanine. Only the CDR3 DNA is retained, 39 bases long and in frame from the first base. CDR1 and CDR2 (MDHEN, SYDVKM) derive from the germline V gene. For this chain, trimming is 7 bases at the V end and 9 bases at the J end, and the number of junction bases without a gene match is 12. Collaborating institutions collected whole blood in K2EDTA tubes following their own protocols. For TCRbeta analysis, collaborator samples were shipped as frozen whole blood, as isolated PBMCs, or as DNA extracted from either sample type. The sequence derives from a human donor in a cohort sampled during active COVID-19. The sequencing input was peripheral blood. The V and J segments used are TRBV28 and TRBJ2-7, with 7 central nucleotides matching TRBD2. The encoded CDR3 is CASTPQAGTPQYF. The base sequence is TGTGCCAGCACCCCCCAAGCGGGGACGCCGCAGTACTTC.